This T cell receptor beta chain was identified in a study of cytomegalovirus exposure and HLA in healthy donors. Study findings and constraints: HLA allele associations emerged for roughly 16,000 TCR beta sequences in a later analysis, at 0.05 false discovery rate.

Germline V gives CDR1 MRHNA, CDR2 SNTAGT. V shed 4 bases, J shed 3 bases, and the junction held 1 base outside the gene matches. The CDR3 has 14 residues. Nominally healthy donors provided the samples, though records likely missed some immune exposures. Worth noting for this clone: Its antigen remains unidentified.

Vbeta (60) and Jbeta (13) primers were used in the PCR. The data were produced by immunoSEQ multiplex PCR, yet TCRdb's version contains in-frame clones alone and is incomplete. Of 100,000 or so clones in the sample, over 75% were seen once. This chain joins TRBV6-4 and TRBJ2-2, with 8 bases identical to TRBD2. This clonotype was obtained from a man aged 30 to 45 in good health and CMV-seronegative. Sequenced input: PBMCs. CDR3 in DNA: TGTGCCAGCAGTGCGGGGGGGCACACCGGGGAGCTGTTTTTT. Translating it yields CASSAGGHTGELFF.